A single TCR beta chain is shown here with its context. Its specificity is unknown. Clones were sequenced by immunoSEQ multiplex PCR, and TCRdb holds only the in-frame ones, with some missing. The sample lists some 170,000 clones, about 89% seen once, with less than 9.5% in the top ten. The ends were cut back, 0 bases at V and 7 bases at J, with 22 bases in the middle. Germline CDR1 and CDR2: SQVTM and ANQGSEA. The CDR3 is made up of 17 amino acids. These data are taken from a study of cytomegalovirus exposure and HLA in healthy donors. Study-wide results and caveats: There were approximately 150 TCR beta chains listed as cytomegalovirus-associated. According to a later analysis, TCR clusters from the first cohort tended to co-occur in the approximately 120 validation repertoires.

Sequencing used PBMCs. This chain uses TRBV29-1 with TRBJ2-1, with a possible D match to TRBD1 (8 bases). This TCR derives from a man aged 30 to 39 in good health and CMV-seropositive. This CDR3 reads CSVEDPGQGLNWNEQFF. As DNA, the CDR3 is TGCAGCGTTGAAGATCCAGGACAGGGACTAAATTGGAATGAGCAGTTCTTC.